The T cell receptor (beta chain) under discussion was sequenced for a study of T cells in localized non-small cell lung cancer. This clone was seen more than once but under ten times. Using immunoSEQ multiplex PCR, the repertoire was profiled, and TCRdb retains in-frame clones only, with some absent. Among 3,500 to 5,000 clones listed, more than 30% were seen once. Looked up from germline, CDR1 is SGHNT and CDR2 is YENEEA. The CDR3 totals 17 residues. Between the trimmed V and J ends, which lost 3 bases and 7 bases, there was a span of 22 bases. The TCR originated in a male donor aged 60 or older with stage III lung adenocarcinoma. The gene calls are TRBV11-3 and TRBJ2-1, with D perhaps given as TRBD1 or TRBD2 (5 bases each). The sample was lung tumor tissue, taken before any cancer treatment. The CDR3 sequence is CASSLARGSAARNEQFF. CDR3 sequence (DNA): TGTGCCAGCAGCTTGGCCCGGGGCAGCGCGGCACGGAATGAGCAGTTCTTC.